This TCR beta chain was found in a study of Graves' ophthalmopathy and Graves' hyperthyroidism. Study context: Prior to any treatment, peripheral blood was collected at the time of initial diagnosis.

Remarks on this clonotype: No antigen is known for it.

CDR1 is SEHNR, CDR2 FQNEAQ, per germline (reference sequence). There are 14 residues in the CDR3. Deletions cut 3 bases from V and 3 bases from J, with 12 bases between. Study-wide results and limits: Blood also held most thyroid clonotypes expanded above 0.001 frequency. Sensitivity of around 86% and specificity of 65% to 83% were achieved when a 13-signature model separated ophthalmopathy from stable hyperthyroidism.

Amplified material comprised TCR beta CDR3 regions derived from RNA transcripts. Investigators did first-round RT-PCR with HTBI primers, then second-round multiplex PCR. MiXCR, run by TCRdb on the multiplex PCR reads, gives a single entry per CDR3 protein. The profile shows hundreds of thousands of distinct CDR3 sequences, under 50% of them singletons. J is TRBJ2-7 and V is TRBV7-9; D may be TRBD1 or TRBD2 (5 bases each). The source of this sequence is an adult man with Graves' ophthalmopathy. Material for sequencing was peripheral blood. The CDR3 DNA reads as TGTGCCAGCAGCTTGAGGGGTGAGTTCTACGAGCAGTACTTC. It is translated as CASSLRGEFYEQYF.